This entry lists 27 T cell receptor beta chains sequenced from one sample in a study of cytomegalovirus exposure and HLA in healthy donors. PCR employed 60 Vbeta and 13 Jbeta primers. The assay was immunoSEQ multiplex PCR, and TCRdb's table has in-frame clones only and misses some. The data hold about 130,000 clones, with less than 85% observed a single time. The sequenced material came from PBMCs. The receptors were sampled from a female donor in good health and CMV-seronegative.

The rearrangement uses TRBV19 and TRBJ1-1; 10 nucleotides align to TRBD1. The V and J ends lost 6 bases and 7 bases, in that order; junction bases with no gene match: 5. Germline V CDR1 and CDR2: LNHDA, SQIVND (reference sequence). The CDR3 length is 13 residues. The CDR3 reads CASRRTGGSEAFF. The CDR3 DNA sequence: TGTGCCAGTAGGAGGACAGGGGGAAGTGAAGCTTTCTTT.

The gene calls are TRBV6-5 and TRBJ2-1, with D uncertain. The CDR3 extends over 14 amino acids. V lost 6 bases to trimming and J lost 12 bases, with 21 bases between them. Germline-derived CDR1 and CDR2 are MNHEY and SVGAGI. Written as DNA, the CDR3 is TGTGCCAGCAGCCCCGACGTTGAGCGATCCGGGCAGTTCTTC. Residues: CASSPDVERSGQFF.

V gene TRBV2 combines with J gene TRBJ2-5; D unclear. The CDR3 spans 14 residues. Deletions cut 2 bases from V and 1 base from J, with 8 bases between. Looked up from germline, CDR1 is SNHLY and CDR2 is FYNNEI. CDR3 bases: TGTGCCAGCAGTGAACTTGTCAGCCAAGAGACCCAGTACTTC. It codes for CASSELVSQETQYF. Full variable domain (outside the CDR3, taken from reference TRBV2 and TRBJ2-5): EPEVTQTPSHQVTQMGQEVILRCVPISNHLYFYWYRQILGQKVEFLVSFYNNEISEKSEIFDDQFSVERPDGSNFTLKIRSTKLEDSAMYFCASSELVSQETQYFGPGTRLLVL.

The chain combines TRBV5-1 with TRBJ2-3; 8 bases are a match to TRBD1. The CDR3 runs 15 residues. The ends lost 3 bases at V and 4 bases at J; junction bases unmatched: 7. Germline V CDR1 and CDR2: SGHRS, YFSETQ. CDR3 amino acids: CASSSGQGLSDTQYF. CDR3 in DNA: TGCGCCAGCAGCTCAGGACAGGGTCTATCAGATACGCAGTATTTT.

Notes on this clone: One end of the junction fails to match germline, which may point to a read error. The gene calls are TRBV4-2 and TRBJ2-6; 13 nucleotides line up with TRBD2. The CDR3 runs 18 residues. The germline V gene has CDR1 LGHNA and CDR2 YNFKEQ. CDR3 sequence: CASSQGGLAGVGANGLTF. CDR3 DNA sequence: TGTGCCAGCAGCCAAGGTGGACTAGCGGGAGTTGGGGCCAACGGCCTGACTTTC.

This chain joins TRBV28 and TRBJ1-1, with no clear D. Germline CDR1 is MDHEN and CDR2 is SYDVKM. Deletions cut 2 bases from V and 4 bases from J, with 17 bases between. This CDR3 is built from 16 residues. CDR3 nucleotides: TGTGCCAGCAGTTTAATATTAGGCCCCGGCGGCACTGAAGCTTTCTTT. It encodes CASSLILGPGGTEAFF.

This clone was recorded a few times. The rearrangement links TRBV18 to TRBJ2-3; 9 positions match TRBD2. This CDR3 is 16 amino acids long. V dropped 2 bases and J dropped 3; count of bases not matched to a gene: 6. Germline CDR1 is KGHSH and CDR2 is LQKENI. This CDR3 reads CASSPRAGGPTDTQYF. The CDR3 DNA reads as TGTGCCAGCTCACCAAGGGCGGGAGGGCCGACAGATACGCAGTATTTT. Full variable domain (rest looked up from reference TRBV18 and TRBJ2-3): NAGVMQNPRHLVRRRGQEARLRCSPMKGHSHVYWYRQLPEEGLKFMVYLQKENIIDESGMPKERFSAEFPKEGPSILRIQQVVRGDSAAYFCASSPRAGGPTDTQYFGPGTRLTVL.

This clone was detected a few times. DNA for the CDR3: TGTGCCAGCAGTTGGGACAGGTCTTACGAGCAGTACTTC. Its protein is CASSWDRSYEQYF. The rearrangement uses TRBV6-5 and TRBJ2-7; TRBD1 agrees at 8 bases. V lost 4 bases and J lost 4; bases outside the gene matches: 3. Germline V gives CDR1 MNHEY, CDR2 SVGAGI. The CDR3 runs 13 residues.

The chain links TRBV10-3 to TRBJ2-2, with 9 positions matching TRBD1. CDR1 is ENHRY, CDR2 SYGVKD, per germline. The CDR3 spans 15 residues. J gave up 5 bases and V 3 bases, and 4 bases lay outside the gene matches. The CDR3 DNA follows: TGTGCCATCAGTGATCCCGGGACAGGGACCGGGGAGCTGTTTTTT. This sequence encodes CAISDPGTGTGELFF.

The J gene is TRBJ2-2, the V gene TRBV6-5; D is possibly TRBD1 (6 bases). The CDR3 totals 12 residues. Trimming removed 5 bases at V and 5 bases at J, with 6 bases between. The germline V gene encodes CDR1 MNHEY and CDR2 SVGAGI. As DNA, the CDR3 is TGTGCCAGCAGTACAGGGACCGGGGAGCTGTTTTTT. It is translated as CASSTGTGELFF.

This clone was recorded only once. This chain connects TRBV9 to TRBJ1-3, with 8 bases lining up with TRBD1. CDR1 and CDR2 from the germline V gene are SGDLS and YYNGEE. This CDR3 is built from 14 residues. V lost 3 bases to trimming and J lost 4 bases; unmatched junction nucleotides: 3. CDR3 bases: TGTGCCAGCAGCGCGAGGGACAGGGGAAACACCATATATTTT. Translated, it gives CASSARDRGNTIYF.

DNA for the CDR3: TGTGCCAGTAGTGGGGCTGACAGGGGGAGAGGGAACACTGAAGCTTTCTTT. It specifies CASSGADRGRGNTEAFF. This sequence joins TRBV19 and TRBJ1-1; 9 positions match TRBD1. Germline V CDR1 and CDR2: LNHDA, SQIVND (reference sequence). This CDR3 has 17 residues. Trimming took 5 bases from V and 1 from J; bases not matched to a gene: 11.

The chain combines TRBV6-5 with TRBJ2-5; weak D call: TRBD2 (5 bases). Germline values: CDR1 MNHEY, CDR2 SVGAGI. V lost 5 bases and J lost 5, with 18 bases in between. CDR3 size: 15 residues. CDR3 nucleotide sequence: TGTGCCAGCAGTAGACTCGGGGTAACTGTTGAGACCCAGTACTTC. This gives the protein CASSRLGVTVETQYF.

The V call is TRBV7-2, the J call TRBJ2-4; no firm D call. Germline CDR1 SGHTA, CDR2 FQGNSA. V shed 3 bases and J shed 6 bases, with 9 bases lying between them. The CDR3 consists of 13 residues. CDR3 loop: CASSFGLVNIQYF. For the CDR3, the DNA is TGTGCCAGCAGCTTCGGGTTGGTAAACATTCAGTACTTC.

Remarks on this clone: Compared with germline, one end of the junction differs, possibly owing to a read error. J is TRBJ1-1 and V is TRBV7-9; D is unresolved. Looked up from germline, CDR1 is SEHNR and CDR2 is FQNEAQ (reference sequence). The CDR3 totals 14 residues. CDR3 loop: CSSSSGSPNTEAFF. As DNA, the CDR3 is TGTTCCAGCAGCTCCGGGAGCCCGAACACTGAAGCTTTCTTT.

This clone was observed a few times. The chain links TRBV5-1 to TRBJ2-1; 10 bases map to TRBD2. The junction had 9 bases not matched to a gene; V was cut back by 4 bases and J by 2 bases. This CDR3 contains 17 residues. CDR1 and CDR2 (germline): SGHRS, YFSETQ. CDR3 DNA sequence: TGCGCCAGCAGCCCCCCGACTAGCGGGCCCACCTACAATGAGCAGTTCTTC. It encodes CASSPPTSGPTYNEQFF.

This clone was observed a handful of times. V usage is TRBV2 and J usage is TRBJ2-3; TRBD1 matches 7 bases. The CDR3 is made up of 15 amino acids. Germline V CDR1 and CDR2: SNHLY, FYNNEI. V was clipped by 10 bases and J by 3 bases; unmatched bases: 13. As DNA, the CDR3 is TGTGCCACGCAGCGGACAGGCATTTCGACAGATACGCAGTATTTT. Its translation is CATQRTGISTDTQYF. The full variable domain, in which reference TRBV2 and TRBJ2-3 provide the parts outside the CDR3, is EPEVTQTPSHQVTQMGQEVILRCVPISNHLYFYWYRQILGQKVEFLVSFYNNEISEKSEIFDDQFSVERPDGSNFTLKIRSTKLEDSAMYFCATQRTGISTDTQYFGPGTRLTVL.

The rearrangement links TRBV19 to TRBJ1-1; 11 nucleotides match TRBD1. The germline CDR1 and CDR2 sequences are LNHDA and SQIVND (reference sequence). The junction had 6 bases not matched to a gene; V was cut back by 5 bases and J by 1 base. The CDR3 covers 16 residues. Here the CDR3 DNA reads TGTGCCAGTAGTCCGGGGACAGGGGGGACGAACACTGAAGCTTTCTTT. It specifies CASSPGTGGTNTEAFF.

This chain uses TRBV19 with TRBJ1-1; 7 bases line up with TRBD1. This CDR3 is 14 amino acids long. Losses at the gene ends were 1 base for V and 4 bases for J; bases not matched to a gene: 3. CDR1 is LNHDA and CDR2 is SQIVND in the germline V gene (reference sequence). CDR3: CASSIGPGGTEAFF. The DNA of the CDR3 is TGTGCCAGTAGTATAGGACCAGGGGGCACTGAAGCTTTCTTT.

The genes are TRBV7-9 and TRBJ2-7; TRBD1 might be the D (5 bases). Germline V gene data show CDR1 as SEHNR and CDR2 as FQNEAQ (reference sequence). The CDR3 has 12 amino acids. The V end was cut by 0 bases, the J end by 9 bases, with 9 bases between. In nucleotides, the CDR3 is TGTGCCAGCAGCTTAGCGGAAAGGGGGCAGTACTTC. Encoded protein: CASSLAERGQYF.

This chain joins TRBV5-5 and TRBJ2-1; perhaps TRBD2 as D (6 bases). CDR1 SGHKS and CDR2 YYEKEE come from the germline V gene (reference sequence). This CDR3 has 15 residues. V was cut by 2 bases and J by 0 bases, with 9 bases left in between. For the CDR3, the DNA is TGTGCCAGCAGCTTCCCGGGGGTCTCCTACAATGAGCAGTTCTTC. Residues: CASSFPGVSYNEQFF.

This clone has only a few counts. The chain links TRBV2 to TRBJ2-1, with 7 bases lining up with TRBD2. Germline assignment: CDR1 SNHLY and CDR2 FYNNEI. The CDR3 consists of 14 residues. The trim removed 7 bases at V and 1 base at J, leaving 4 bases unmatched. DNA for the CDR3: TGTGCCAGCATGCGGGAGAAGTCCTACAATGAGCAGTTCTTC. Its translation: CASMREKSYNEQFF.

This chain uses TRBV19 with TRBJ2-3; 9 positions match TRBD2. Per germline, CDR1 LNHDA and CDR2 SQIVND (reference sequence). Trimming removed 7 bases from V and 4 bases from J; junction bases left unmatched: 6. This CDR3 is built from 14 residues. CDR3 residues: CASTIAGVPDTQYF. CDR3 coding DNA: TGTGCCAGTACAATAGCGGGAGTACCAGATACGCAGTATTTT. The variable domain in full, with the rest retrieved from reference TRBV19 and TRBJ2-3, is DGGITQSPKYLFRKEGQNVTLSCEQNLNHDAMYWYRQDPGQGLRLIYYSQIVNDFQKGDIAEGYSVSREKKESFPLTVTSAQKNPTAFYLCASTIAGVPDTQYFGPGTRLTVL.

Here the CDR3 DNA reads TGTGCCAGCAGTTCATGGGGACAGGGCAGCTCCTACGAGCAGTACTTC. Protein: CASSSWGQGSSYEQYF. The gene calls are TRBV28 and TRBJ2-5, with TRBD1 matching over 9 bases. The closer fit of TRBJ2-7 to the DNA end suggests the J call may be wrong. Germline V lookup: CDR1 MDHEN, CDR2 SYDVKM. This CDR3 spans 16 amino acids.

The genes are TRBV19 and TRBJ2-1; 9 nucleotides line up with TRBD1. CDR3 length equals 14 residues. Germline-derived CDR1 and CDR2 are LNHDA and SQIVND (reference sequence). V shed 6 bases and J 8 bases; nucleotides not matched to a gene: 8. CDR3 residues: CASRVRGTGYEQFF. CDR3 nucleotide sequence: TGTGCCAGTAGGGTTCGGGGGACAGGGTATGAGCAGTTCTTC.

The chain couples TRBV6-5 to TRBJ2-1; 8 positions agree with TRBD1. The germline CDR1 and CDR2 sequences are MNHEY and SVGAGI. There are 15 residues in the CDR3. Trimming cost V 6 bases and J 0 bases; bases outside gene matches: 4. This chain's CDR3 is CASSLTGGSYNEQFF. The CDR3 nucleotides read TGTGCCAGCAGCCTAACAGGGGGCTCCTACAATGAGCAGTTCTTC.

CDR3 sequence reads: CASSDPGGISSGELFF. The CDR3 nucleotides are TGCGCCAGCAGTGACCCAGGGGGCATTTCTTCCGGGGAGCTGTTTTTT. This chain connects TRBV10-2 to TRBJ2-2; 8 positions match TRBD1. The germline gives CDR1 WSHSY, CDR2 SAAADI. The CDR3 runs 16 residues. After removal of 3 bases from V and 6 bases from J, the junction contained 9 bases not matched to a gene.